The 17 T cell receptor beta chains given below trace back to one sample, sequenced in a study of early T cells in non-severe SARS-CoV-2 infection. One entry per CDR3 protein results from TCRdb running MiXCR on the 5' RACE reads. The sample holds roughly 40,000 distinct CDR3 sequences, 5.9% seen once. Source material: whole blood. All receptors derive from an adult who was a healthcare worker with PCR-confirmed SARS-CoV-2 infection or an uninfected control (not recorded which).

This clonotype occurred many times. CDR3 sequence reads: CASSRAVTGELFF. The CDR3 nucleotides are TGTGCCAGTAGTAGGGCAGTCACCGGGGAGCTGTTTTTT. The V and J genes are TRBV19 and TRBJ2-2; D not resolved. The V gene lost 4 bases and the J gene lost 4 bases, with 7 bases spanning the gap. The CDR3 is 13 amino acids. Germline CDR1 LNHDA, CDR2 SQIVND (reference sequence).

This clonotype was counted ten times or more. The rearrangement uses TRBV7-8 and TRBJ1-1, with 7 bases fitting TRBD1. The CDR3 is 14 residues long. With 5 bases clipped from V and 4 bases from J, the junction kept 7 bases outside the gene matches. Germline V CDR1 and CDR2: SGHVS, FQNEAQ. This CDR3 is CASSTRTGGTEAFF. As DNA, the CDR3 is TGTGCCAGCAGCACGCGGACAGGCGGCACTGAAGCTTTCTTT. Filled out from reference TRBV7-8 and TRBJ1-1, the complete variable domain reads GAGVSQSPRYKVAKRGQDVALRCDPISGHVSLFWYQQALGQGPEFLTYFQNEAQLDKSGLPSDRFFAERPEGSVSTLKIQRTQQEDSAVYLCASSTRTGGTEAFFGQGTRLTVV.

This clonotype was picked up a small number of times. The chain combines TRBV9 with TRBJ2-1; 10 bases map to TRBD2. With 4 bases clipped from V and 6 bases from J, the junction kept 7 bases outside the gene matches. The germline V gene has CDR1 SGDLS and CDR2 YYNGEE. This CDR3 spans 15 amino acids. This CDR3 reads CASSILAGDVNEQFF. In DNA, the CDR3 is TGTGCCAGCAGCATCCTAGCGGGAGACGTCAATGAGCAGTTCTTC.

This clonotype was seen ten or more times. The rearrangement links TRBV11-3 to TRBJ1-5; 9 bases are a match to TRBD1. CDR1 SGHNT and CDR2 YENEEA come from the germline V gene. This CDR3 is 17 amino acids long. Germline trimming cut 1 base from V and 3 bases from J; bases unmatched to any gene: 7. The CDR3 here is CASSLGSGTGYNQPQHF. CDR3 nucleotides: TGTGCCAGCAGCTTAGGCTCCGGGACAGGGTACAATCAGCCCCAGCATTTT.

The sample holds many counts of this clonotype. The rearrangement uses TRBV5-1 and TRBJ2-3; 14 positions agree with TRBD2. The J segment lost 1 base and the V segment lost 1 base, leaving 5 bases of the junction unmatched. The CDR3 runs to 18 residues. Germline V gene data show CDR1 as SGHRS and CDR2 as YFSETQ. This CDR3 is CASSLQGLAGAGTDTQYF. The CDR3 DNA sequence: TGCGCCAGCAGCTTGCAGGGACTAGCGGGAGCGGGCACAGATACGCAGTATTTT.

This clonotype was recorded many times. This sequence joins TRBV29-1 and TRBJ2-7, with D perhaps assigned TRBD1 or TRBD2 (6 bases each). This CDR3 has 16 residues. Trimming left V 5 bases short and J 0 bases short, with 20 bases between. CDR1 is SQVTM and CDR2 is ANQGSEA in the germline V gene. CDR3 amino acids: CSVSPGGGSSSYEQYF. The CDR3 nucleotides are TGCAGCGTTTCCCCCGGGGGCGGGTCTTCCTCCTACGAGCAGTACTTC.

This clonotype was seen at least ten times. The chain carries TRBV30 and TRBJ2-5, with 8 nucleotides matching TRBD1. The CDR3 extends over 11 amino acids. V lost 8 bases and J lost 4; bases outside the gene matches: 3. CDR1 is GTSNPN, CDR2 SVGIG, per germline (reference sequence). The CDR3: CASDRGETQYF. The CDR3 nucleotides read TGTGCCAGTGACAGGGGAGAGACCCAGTACTTC.

The sample holds many counts of this clonotype. In DNA, the CDR3 is TGTGCCAGCTCACCCCGGTTAGCGGGAGGTGACTACAATGAGCAGTTCTTC. Protein product: CASSPRLAGGDYNEQFF. The genes are TRBV18 and TRBJ2-1; 10 bases agree with TRBD2. The V gene end was trimmed by 3 bases and the J gene end by 3 bases; junction bases not matched to a gene: 8. This CDR3 contains 17 residues. Germline V gives CDR1 KGHSH, CDR2 LQKENI.

The chain uses TRBV20-1 and TRBJ1-6, with D tentatively TRBD1 (6 bases). Germline V gene lookup returns CDR1 DFQATT and CDR2 SNEGSKA (reference sequence). The CDR3 has 15 amino acids. V dropped 5 bases and J dropped 7 bases, with 18 bases sitting between them. The CDR3 nucleotides are TGCAGTGCTCCATTCGGGGGCCTAATGAATTCACCCCTCCACTTT. Translating gives CSAPFGGLMNSPLHF.

This clonotype was detected many times. The V call is TRBV9, the J call TRBJ2-3; 7 bases are a match to TRBD2. Germline trimming cut 1 base from V and 1 base from J; bases unmatched to any gene: 3. The CDR3 covers 15 residues. Germline CDR1 reads SGDLS; CDR2 reads YYNGEE. The CDR3 bases are TGTGCCAGCAGCGTACGGGGGGACCGCACAGATACGCAGTATTTT. It codes for CASSVRGDRTDTQYF.

Many counts were recorded for this clonotype. The V gene is TRBV11-2, the J gene TRBJ1-2; D gene ambiguous. Germline values: CDR1 SGHAT, CDR2 FQNNGV. CDR3 size: 15 residues. V lost 3 bases and J lost 0, with 11 bases in between. CDR3 coding DNA: TGTGCCAGCAGCTTTCACAGAGCTGCTAACTATGGCTACACCTTC. This gives the protein CASSFHRAANYGYTF.

In this sample, this clonotype turned up once. A read error is possible here, since a much larger clone lies one base away. This sequence joins TRBV7-2 and TRBJ2-7; possibly TRBD2 for D (6 bases). Germline V gives CDR1 SGHTA, CDR2 FQGNSA. The CDR3 is made up of 14 amino acids. CDR3 nucleotides: TGTGCCAACAGCAGAGCGGGTGCTAACTACGAGCAGTACTTC. Residues: CANSRAGANYEQYF.

This clonotype was observed many times. The chain is built from TRBV6-4 and TRBJ2-1; perhaps TRBD2 as D (5 bases). This CDR3 has 15 amino acids. The germline V gene encodes CDR1 MRHNA and CDR2 SNTAGT. Trimming cost V 4 bases and J 0 bases, with 10 bases left between them. The CDR3 DNA reads as TGTGCCAGCAGTGTTAGCGAGAGCTCCTACAATGAGCAGTTCTTC. It encodes CASSVSESSYNEQFF.

This clonotype has a count of ten or more. The chain couples TRBV27 to TRBJ2-2; D uncertain. V gave up 6 bases and J gave up 5 bases, with 7 bases separating them. Germline V gene sequence: CDR1 MNHEY, CDR2 SMNVEV (reference sequence). The CDR3 extends over 12 amino acids. CDR3 loop: CASSPPTGELFF. For the CDR3, the DNA is TGTGCCAGCAGCCCACCTACCGGGGAGCTGTTTTTT.

There are many counts of this clonotype. The chain has TRBV20-1 and TRBJ1-1; possibly TRBD1 for D (6 bases). V was shortened by 6 bases and J by 0 bases, with 17 bases between the two germline ends. In germline, CDR1 is DFQATT, CDR2 SNEGSKA (reference sequence). The CDR3 sequence is 15 residues long. The CDR3 bases are TGCAGTGCCCCCGGACAGTTAGTCTTGAACACTGAAGCTTTCTTT. Translated: CSAPGQLVLNTEAFF.

The sample holds a few counts of this clonotype. The V gene is TRBV7-6, the J gene TRBJ1-6; TRBD1 might be the D (5 bases). V lost 1 base, J lost 5 bases, and 9 bases lay in between. The CDR3 has 15 amino acids. Germline V CDR1 and CDR2: SGHVS, FNYEAQ. CDR3 DNA: TGTGCCAGCAGCTTAGAGGGGACCGATAATTCACCCCTCCACTTT. Protein sequence: CASSLEGTDNSPLHF.

V and J are TRBV28 and TRBJ2-1, with 9 bases matching TRBD1. CDR1 and CDR2 from the germline V gene are MDHEN and SYDVKM. The CDR3 consists of 15 residues. V lost 6 bases and J lost 7; bases outside the gene matches: 10. The CDR3 bases are TGTGCCAGCAGAGGGACCGGGACAGGGAGGAATGAGCAGTTCTTC. This encodes CASRGTGTGRNEQFF.